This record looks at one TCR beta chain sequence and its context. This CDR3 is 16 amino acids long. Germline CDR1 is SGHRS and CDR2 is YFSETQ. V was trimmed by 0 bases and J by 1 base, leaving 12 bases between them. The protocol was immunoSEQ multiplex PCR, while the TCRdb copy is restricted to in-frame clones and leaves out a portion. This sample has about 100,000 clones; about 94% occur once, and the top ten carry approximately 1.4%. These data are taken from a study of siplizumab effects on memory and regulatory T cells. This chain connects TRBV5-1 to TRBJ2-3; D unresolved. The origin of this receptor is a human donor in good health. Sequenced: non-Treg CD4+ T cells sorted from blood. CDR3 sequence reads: CASSLEGRWGTDTQYF. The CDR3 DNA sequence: TGCGCCAGCAGCTTGGAGGGAAGGTGGGGCACAGATACGCAGTATTTT.